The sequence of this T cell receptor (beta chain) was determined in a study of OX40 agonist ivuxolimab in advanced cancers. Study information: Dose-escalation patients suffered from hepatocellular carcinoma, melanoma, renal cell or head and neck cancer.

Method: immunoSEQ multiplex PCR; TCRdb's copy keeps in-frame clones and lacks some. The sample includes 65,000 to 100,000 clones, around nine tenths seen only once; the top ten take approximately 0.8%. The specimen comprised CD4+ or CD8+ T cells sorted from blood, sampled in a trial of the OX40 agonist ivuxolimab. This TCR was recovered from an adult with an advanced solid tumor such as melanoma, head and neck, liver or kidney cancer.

CDR3 DNA sequence: TGTGCCAGCAGTCCGGGGCGGCATAGCAATCAGCCCCAGCATTTT. It translates to CASSPGRHSNQPQHF. The chain combines TRBV6-1 with TRBJ1-5; tentatively, D is TRBD1 (5 bases). The CDR3 extends over 15 amino acids. Germline values: CDR1 MNHNS, CDR2 SASEGT. Trimming left V 5 bases short and J 0 bases short, with 11 bases between.